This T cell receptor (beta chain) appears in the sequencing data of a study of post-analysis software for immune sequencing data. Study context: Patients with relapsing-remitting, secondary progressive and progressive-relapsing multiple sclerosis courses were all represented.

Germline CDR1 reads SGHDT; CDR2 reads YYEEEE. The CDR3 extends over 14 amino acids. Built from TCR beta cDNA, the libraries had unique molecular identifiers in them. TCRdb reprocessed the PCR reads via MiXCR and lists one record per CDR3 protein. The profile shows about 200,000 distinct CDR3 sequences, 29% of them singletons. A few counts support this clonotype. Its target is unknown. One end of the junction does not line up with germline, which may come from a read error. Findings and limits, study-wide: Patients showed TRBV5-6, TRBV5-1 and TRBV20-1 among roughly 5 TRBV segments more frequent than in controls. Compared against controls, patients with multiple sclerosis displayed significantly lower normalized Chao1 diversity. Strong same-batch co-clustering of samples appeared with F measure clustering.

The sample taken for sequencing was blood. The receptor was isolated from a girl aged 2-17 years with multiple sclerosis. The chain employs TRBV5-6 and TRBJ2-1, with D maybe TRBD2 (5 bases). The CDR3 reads CASSYLTGRNGQFF. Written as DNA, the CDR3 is TGTGCCAGCAGCTACCTCACGGGAAGGAATGGGCAGTTCTTC.